This T cell receptor beta chain was observed in a study of identical twins. Trimming took 4 bases from V and 3 from J, leaving 19 bases between them. CDR1 SQVTM and CDR2 ANQGSEA come from the germline V gene. This CDR3 region has 16 residues. TCRdb redid the calling of the 5' RACE reads with MiXCR, one entry per CDR3 protein. This table holds 450,000 to 650,000 distinct CDR3 sequences, around a tenth found once. This clonotype was seen at least ten times. A further study also used this sample, focusing on yellow fever vaccine responses in identical twins.

The sequence was collected from a woman aged 18-29 years in good health. The sample taken for sequencing was PBMCs. The V call is TRBV29-1, the J call TRBJ2-1; perhaps TRBD2 as D (6 bases). The CDR3 loop reads CSVVSERAVVYNEQFF. CDR3 nucleotides: TGCAGCGTTGTATCGGAGCGGGCAGTCGTCTACAATGAGCAGTTCTTC.